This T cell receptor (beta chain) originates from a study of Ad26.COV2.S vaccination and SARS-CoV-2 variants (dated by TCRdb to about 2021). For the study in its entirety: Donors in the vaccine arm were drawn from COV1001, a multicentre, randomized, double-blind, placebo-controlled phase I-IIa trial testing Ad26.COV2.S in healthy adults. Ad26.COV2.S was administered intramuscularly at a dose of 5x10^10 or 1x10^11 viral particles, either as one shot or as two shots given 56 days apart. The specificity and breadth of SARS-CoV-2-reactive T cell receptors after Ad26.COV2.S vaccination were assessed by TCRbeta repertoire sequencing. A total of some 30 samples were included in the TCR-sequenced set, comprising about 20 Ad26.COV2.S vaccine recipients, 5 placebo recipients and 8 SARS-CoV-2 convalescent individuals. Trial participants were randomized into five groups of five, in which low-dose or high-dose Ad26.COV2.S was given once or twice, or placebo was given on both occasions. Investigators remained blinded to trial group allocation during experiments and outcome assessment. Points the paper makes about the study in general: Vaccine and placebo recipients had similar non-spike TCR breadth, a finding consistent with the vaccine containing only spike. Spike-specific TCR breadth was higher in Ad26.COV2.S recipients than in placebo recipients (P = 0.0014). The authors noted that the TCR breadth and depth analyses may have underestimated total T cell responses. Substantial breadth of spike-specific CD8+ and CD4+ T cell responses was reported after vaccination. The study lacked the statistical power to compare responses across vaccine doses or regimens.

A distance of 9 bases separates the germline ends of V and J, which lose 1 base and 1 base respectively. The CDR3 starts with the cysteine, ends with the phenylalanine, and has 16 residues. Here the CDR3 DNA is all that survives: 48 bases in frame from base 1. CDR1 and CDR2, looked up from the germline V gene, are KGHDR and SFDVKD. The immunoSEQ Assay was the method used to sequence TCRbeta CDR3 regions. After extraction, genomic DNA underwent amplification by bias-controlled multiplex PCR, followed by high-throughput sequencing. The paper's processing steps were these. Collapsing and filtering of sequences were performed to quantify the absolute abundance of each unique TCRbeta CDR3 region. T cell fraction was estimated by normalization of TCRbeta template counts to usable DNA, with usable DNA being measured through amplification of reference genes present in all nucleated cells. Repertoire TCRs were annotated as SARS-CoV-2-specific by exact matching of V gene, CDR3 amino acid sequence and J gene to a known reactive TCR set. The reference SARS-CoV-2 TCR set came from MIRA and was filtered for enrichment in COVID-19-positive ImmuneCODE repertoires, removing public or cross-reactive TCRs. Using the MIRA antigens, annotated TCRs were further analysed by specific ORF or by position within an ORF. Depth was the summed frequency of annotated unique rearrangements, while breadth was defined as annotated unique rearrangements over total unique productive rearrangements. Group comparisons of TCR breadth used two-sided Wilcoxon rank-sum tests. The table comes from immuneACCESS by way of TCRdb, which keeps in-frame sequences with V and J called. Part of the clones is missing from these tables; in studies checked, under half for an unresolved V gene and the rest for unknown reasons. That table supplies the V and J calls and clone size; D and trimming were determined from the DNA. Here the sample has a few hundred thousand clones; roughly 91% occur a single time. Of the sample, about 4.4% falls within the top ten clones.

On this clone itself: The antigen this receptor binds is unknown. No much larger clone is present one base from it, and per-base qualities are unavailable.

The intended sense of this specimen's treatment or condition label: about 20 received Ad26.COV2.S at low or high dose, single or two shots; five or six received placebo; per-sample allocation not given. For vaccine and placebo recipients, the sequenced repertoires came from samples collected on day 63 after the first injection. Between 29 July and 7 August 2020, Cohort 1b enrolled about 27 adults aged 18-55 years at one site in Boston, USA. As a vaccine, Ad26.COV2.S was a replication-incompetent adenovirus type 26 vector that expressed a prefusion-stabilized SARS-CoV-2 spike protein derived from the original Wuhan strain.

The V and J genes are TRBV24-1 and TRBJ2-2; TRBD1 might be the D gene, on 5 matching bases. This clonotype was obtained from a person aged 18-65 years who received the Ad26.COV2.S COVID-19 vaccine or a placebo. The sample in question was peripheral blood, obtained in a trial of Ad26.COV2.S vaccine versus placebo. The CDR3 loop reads CATSDLRGLNTGELFF. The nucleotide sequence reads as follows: TGTGCCACCAGTGATTTAAGGGGCCTGAACACCGGGGAGCTGTTTTTT.